The clone carrying this T cell receptor (beta chain) was recorded a few times. The antigen is not known. TCRdb used MiXCR to reprocess the RT-PCR reads, holding one entry per CDR3 protein. This sample yields roughly 780,000 distinct CDR3 sequences, of which 18% are seen a single time; about a tenth belongs to the top ten. The entry originates in a study of response to subunit inactivated influenza vaccine. Study observations and caveats: Each seasonal influenza vaccination, the authors suggested, recruits few new T cells.

The ends were cut back, 6 bases at V and 6 bases at J, with 18 bases in the middle. The CDR3 runs to 14 residues. Germline V CDR1 and CDR2: SGHTA, FQGTGA. Sequenced here: PBMCs from blood, sampled approximately 5 days after vaccination. The V gene is TRBV7-3, the J gene TRBJ2-7; the D gene is possibly TRBD1 (6 bases). The clonotype was recovered from a man in his forties or fifties who received an inactivated influenza vaccine. CDR3 protein: CASSQTSGVGEQYF. In DNA, the CDR3 is TGTGCCAGCAGTCAAACTTCAGGGGTGGGCGAGCAGTACTTC.